This T cell receptor (beta chain) was captured in a study of cytomegalovirus exposure and HLA in healthy donors. Looking at the study overall: The approximately 710 first-cohort repertoires and the 130 or so validation repertoires shared the same platform, a later analysis reported. General study results and limits: As was reported, the classifier diagnosed cytomegalovirus status with high specificity and sensitivity. Researchers counted 164 TCR beta chains as cytomegalovirus-associated. Researchers reported that three CMV-associated chains were confirmed in vitro as CMV antigen-specific.

Concerning this clone itself: Its antigen is unidentified.

J was trimmed by 2 bases and V by 6 bases; bases with no gene match: 9. There are 15 residues in the CDR3. CDR1 is LNHDA, CDR2 SQIVND, per germline (reference sequence). Sequenced by immunoSEQ multiplex PCR; TCRdb stores in-frame clones only, minus some. The data hold a few hundred thousand clones, with 65% to 90% observed a single time. This receptor was obtained from a woman aged 18-29 years in good health and CMV-seronegative. V gene TRBV19 combines with J gene TRBJ2-7; 8 bases are shared with TRBD1. The sample consisted of PBMCs. In DNA, the CDR3 is TGTGCCAGTAGATCCGACAGGGGACCTACCTACGAGCAGTACTTC. It translates to CASRSDRGPTYEQYF. The whole variable domain, filled in from reference TRBV19 and TRBJ2-7, reads DGGITQSPKYLFRKEGQNVTLSCEQNLNHDAMYWYRQDPGQGLRLIYYSQIVNDFQKGDIAEGYSVSREKKESFPLTVTSAQKNPTAFYLCASRSDRGPTYEQYFGPGTRLTVT.